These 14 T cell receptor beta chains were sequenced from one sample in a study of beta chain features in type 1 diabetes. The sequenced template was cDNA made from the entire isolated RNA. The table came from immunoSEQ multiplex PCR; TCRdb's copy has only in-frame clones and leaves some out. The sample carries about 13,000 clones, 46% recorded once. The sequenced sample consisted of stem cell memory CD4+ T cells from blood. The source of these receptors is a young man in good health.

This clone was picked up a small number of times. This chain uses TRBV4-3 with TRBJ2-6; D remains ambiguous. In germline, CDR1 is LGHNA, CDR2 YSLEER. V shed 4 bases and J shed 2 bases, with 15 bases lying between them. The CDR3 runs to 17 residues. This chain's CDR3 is CASSPQGSRTGANVLTF. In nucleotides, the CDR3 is TGCGCCAGCAGCCCACAAGGATCGAGGACTGGGGCCAACGTCCTGACTTTC.

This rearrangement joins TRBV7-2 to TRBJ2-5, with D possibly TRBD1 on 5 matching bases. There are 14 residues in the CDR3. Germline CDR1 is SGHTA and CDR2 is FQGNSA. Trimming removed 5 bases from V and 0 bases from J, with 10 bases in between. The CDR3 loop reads CASSLGLYQETQYF. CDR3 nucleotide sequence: TGTGCCAGCAGCCTGGGGCTGTACCAAGAGACCCAGTACTTC.

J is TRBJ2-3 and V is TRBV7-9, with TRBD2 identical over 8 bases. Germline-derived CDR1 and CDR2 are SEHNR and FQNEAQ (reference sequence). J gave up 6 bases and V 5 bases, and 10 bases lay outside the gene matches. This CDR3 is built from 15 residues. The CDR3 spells CASSRRGGPFDTQYF. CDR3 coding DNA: TGTGCCAGCAGCCGTCGCGGGGGGCCTTTTGATACGCAGTATTTT.

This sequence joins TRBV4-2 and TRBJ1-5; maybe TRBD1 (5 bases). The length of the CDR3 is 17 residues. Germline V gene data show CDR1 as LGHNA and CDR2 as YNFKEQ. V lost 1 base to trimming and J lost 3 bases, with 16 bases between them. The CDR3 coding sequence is TGTGCCAGCAGCCAAGTTCTGTCGGGGGGTGTCAATCAGCCCCAGCATTTT. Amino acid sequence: CASSQVLSGGVNQPQHF.

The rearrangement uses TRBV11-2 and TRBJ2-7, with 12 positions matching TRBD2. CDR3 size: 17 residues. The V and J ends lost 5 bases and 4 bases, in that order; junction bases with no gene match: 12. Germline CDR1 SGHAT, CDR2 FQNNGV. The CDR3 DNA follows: TGTGCCAGCAGCAAAACTAGCGGGGGGCTGGGGCCTTACGAGCAGTACTTC. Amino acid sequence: CASSKTSGGLGPYEQYF.

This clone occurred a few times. The CDR3 DNA reads TGTGCCAGTAGTTACCGGGACAGCCAGAGGTACGAGCAGTACTTC. Translated, it gives CASSYRDSQRYEQYF. The chain joins TRBV19 to TRBJ2-7, with 7 bases aligning to TRBD1. CDR3 length: 15 amino acids. J gave up 4 bases and V 5 bases, and 11 bases lay outside the gene matches. Germline-derived CDR1 and CDR2 are LNHDA and SQIVND (reference sequence).

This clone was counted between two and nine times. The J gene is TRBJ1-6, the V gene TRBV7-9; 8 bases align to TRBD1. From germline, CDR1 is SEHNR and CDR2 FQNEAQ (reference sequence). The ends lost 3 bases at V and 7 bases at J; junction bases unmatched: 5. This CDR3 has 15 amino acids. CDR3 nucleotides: TGTGCCAGCAGCTTGACAGGGGTCGGGAATTCACCCCTCCACTTT. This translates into CASSLTGVGNSPLHF. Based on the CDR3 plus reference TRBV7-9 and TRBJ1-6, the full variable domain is DTGVSQNPRHKITKRGQNVTFRCDPISEHNRLYWYRQTLGQGPEFLTYFQNEAQLEKSRLLSDRFSAERPKGSFSTLEIQRTEQGDSAMYLCASSLTGVGNSPLHFGNGTRLTVT.

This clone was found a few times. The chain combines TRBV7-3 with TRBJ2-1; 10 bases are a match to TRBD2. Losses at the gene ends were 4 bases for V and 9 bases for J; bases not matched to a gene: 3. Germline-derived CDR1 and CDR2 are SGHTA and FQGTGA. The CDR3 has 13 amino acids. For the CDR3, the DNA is TGTGCCAGCAGCTCCGGGACTAGCGTTGAGCAGTTCTTC. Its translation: CASSSGTSVEQFF. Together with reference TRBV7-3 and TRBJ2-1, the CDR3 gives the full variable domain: GAGVSQTPSNKVTEKGKYVELRCDPISGHTALYWYRQSLGQGPEFLIYFQGTGAADDSGLPNDRFFAVRPEGSVSTLKIQRTERGDSAVYLCASSSGTSVEQFFGPGTRLTVL.

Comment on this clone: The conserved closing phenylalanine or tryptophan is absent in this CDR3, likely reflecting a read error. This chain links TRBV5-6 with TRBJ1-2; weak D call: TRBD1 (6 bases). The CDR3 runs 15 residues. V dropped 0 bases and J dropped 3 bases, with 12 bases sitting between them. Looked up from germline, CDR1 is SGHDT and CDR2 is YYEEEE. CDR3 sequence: CASSLAPGEYYGYTL. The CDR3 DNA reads TGTGCCAGCAGCTTGGCTCCAGGGGAGTACTATGGCTACACCCTC.

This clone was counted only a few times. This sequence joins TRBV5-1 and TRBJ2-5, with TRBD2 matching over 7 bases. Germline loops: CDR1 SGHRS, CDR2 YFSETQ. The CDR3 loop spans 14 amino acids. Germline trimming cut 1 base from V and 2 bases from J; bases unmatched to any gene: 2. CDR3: CASSLRGGQETQYF. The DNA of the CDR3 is TGCGCCAGCAGCTTGCGCGGGGGTCAAGAGACCCAGTACTTC.

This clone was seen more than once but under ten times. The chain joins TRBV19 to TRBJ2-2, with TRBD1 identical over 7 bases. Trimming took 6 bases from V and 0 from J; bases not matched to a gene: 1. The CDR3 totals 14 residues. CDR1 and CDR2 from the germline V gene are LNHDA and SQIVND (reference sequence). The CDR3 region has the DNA TGTGCCAGTAGAGGGGGCCCGAACACCGGGGAGCTGTTTTTT. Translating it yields CASRGGPNTGELFF. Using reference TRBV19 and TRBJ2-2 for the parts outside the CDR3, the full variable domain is DGGITQSPKYLFRKEGQNVTLSCEQNLNHDAMYWYRQDPGQGLRLIYYSQIVNDFQKGDIAEGYSVSREKKESFPLTVTSAQKNPTAFYLCASRGGPNTGELFFGEGSRLTVL.

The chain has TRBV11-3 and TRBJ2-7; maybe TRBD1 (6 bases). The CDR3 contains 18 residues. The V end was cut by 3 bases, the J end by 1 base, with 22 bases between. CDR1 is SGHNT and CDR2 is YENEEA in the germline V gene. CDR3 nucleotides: TGTGCCAGCAGCTTGGGGGTTCCGGGACAAAACTCGTCCTACGAGCAGTACTTC. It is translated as CASSLGVPGQNSSYEQYF.

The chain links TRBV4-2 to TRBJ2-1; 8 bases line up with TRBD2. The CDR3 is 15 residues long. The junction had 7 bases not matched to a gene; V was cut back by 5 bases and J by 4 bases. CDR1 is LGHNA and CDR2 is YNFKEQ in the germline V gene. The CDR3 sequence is CASSSGGGLYNEQFF. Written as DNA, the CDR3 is TGTGCCAGCAGCTCCGGCGGGGGGCTTTACAATGAGCAGTTCTTC.

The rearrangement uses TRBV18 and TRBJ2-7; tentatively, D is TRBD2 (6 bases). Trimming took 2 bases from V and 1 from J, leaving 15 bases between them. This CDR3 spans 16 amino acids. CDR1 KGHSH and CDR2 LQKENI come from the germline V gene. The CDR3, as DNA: TGTGCCAGCTCACCAGCCCAGCGGGTACTATCCTACGAGCAGTACTTC. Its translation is CASSPAQRVLSYEQYF.